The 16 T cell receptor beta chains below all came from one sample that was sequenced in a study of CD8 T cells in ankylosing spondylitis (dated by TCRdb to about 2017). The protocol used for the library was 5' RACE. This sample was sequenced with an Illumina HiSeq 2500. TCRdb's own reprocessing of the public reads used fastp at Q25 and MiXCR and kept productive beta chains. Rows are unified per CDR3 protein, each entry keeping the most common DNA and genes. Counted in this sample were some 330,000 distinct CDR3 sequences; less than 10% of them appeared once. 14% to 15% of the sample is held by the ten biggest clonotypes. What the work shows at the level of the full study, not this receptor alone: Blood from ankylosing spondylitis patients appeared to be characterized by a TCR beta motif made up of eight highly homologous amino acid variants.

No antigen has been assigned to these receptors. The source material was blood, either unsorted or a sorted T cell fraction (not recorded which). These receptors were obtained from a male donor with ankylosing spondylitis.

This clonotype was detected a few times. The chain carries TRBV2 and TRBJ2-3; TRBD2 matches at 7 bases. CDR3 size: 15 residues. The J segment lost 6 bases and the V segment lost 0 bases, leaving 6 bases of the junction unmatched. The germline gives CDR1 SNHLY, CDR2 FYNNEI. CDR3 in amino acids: CASSEAQGRVDTQYF. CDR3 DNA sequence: TGTGCCAGCAGTGAAGCGCAAGGGAGGGTTGATACGCAGTATTTT.

This CDR3 reads CASSPGPSGSQPQHF. CDR3 bases: TGTGCCAGTAGTCCCGGCCCCTCTGGTAGTCAGCCCCAGCATTTT. The chain uses TRBV19 and TRBJ1-5; no reliable D call. Germline CDR1 is LNHDA and CDR2 is SQIVND (reference sequence). This CDR3 is built from 15 residues. The V end was cut by 5 bases, the J end by 6 bases, with 17 bases between.

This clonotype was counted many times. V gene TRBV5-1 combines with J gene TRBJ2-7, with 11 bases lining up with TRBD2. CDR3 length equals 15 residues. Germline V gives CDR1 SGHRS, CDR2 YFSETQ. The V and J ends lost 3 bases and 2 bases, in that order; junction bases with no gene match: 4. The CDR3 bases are TGCGCCAGCAGCTCGGGACTAGCGGAGACCTACGAGCAGTACTTC. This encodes CASSSGLAETYEQYF.

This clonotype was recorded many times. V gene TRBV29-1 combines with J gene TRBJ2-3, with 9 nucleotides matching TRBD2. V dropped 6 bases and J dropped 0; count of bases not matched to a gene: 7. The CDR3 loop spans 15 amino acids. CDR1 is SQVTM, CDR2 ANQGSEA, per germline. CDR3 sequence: CSVFPSGVSTDTQYF. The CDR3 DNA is TGCAGCGTATTCCCTAGCGGGGTTAGCACAGATACGCAGTATTTT.

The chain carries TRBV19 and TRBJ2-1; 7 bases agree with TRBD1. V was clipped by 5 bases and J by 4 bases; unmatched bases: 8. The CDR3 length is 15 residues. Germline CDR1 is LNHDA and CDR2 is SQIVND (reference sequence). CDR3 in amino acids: CASSFRQGPYNEQFF. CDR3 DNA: TGTGCCAGTAGTTTCCGACAGGGACCTTACAATGAGCAGTTCTTC.

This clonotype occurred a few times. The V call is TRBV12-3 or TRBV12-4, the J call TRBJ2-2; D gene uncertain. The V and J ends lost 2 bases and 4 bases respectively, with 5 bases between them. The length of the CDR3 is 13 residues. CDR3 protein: CASSLTTTGELFF. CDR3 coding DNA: TGTGCCAGCAGTTTAACTACCACCGGGGAGCTGTTTTTT.

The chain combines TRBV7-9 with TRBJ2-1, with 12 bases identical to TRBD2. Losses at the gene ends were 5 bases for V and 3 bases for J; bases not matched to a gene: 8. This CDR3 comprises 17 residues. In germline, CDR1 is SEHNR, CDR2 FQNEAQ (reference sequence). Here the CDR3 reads CASSTGLAGLFYNEQFF. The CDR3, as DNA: TGTGCCAGCAGCACGGGACTAGCGGGTCTTTTCTACAATGAGCAGTTCTTC. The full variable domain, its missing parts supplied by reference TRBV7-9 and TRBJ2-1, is DTGVSQNPRHKITKRGQNVTFRCDPISEHNRLYWYRQTLGQGPEFLTYFQNEAQLEKSRLLSDRFSAERPKGSFSTLEIQRTEQGDSAMYLCASSTGLAGLFYNEQFFGPGTRLTVL.

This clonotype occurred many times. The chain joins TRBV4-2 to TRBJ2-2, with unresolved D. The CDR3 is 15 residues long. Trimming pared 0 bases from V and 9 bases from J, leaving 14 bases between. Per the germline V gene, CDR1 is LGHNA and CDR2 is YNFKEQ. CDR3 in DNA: TGTGCCAGCAGCCAAGAGGTATTAGCCCCTAGGGAGCTGTTTTTT. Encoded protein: CASSQEVLAPRELFF.

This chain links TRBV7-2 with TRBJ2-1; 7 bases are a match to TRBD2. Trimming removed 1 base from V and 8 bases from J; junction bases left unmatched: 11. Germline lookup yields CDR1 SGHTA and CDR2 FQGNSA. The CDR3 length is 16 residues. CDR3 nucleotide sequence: TGTGCCAGCAGCTTAGGGCCTCGACTAGCCTCTGATGAGCAGTTCTTC. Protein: CASSLGPRLASDEQFF.

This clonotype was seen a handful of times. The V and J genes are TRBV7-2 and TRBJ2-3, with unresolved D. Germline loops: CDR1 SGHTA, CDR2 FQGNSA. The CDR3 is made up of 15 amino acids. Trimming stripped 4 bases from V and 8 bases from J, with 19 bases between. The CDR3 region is CASSSSRAGRGTQYF. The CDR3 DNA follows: TGTGCCAGCAGCTCTTCACGAGCTGGACGAGGTACGCAGTATTTT.

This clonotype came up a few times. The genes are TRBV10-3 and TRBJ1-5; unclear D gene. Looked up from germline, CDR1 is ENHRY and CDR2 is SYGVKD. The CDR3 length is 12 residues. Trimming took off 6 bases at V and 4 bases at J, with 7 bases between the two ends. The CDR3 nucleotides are TGTGCCATCAGCTCCGATAATCAGCCCCAGCATTTT. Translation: CAISSDNQPQHF.

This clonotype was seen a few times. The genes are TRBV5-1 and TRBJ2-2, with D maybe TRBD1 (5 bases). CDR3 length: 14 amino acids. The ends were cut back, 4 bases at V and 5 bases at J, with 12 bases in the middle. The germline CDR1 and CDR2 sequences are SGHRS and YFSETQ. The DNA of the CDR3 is TGCGCCAGCAGCGTAGGGGATAAGACCGGGGAGCTGTTTTTT. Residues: CASSVGDKTGELFF.

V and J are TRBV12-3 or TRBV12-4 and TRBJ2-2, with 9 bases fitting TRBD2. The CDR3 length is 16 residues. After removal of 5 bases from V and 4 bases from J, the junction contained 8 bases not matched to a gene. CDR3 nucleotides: TGTGCCAGCAGTGCCGGGACTAGCAGGTTCACCGGGGAGCTGTTTTTT. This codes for CASSAGTSRFTGELFF.

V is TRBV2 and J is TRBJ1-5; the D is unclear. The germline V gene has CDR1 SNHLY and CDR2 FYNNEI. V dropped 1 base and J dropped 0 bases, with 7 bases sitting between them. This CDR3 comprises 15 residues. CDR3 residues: CASSEGLNSNQPQHF. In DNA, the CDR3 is TGTGCCAGCAGTGAAGGGCTTAATAGCAATCAGCCCCAGCATTTT.

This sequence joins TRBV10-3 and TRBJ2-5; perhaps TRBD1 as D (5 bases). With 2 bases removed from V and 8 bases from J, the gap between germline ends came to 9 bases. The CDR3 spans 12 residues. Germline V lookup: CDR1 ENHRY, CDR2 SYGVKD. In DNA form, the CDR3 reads TGTGCCATCAGTGAGATAAGGGGTACCCAGTACTTC. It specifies CAISEIRGTQYF.

The DNA for the CDR3 is TGTGCCATCAGTCCAGACGTGGGTCAAGAGACCCAGTACTTC. Amino acid sequence: CAISPDVGQETQYF. The rearrangement joins TRBV10-3 to TRBJ2-5; D is ambiguous. The CDR3 totals 14 residues. Between the trimmed V and J ends, which lost 5 bases and 2 bases, there was a span of 12 bases. CDR1 is ENHRY, CDR2 SYGVKD, per germline.